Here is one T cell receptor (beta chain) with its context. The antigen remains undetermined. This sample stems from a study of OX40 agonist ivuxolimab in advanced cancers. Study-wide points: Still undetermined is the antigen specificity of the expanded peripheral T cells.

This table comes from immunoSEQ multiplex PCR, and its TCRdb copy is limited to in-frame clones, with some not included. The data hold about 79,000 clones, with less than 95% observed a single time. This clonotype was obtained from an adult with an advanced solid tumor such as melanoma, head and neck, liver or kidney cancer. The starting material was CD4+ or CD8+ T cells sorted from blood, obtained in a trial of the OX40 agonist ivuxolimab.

The CDR3 DNA reads as TGTGCCAGCAGTTACACTTTATACGAGCAGTACTTC. This encodes CASSYTLYEQYF. This chain joins TRBV6-6 and TRBJ2-7; D uncertain. Germline-derived CDR1 and CDR2 are MNHNY and SVGAGI (reference sequence). Trimming left V 2 bases short and J 4 bases short, with 6 bases between. The CDR3 has 12 amino acids.